A selection of T cell receptor beta chains follows, all from one sample in a study of regulatory T cells in long-lasting Graves disease. TCRdb called the multiplex PCR reads again in MiXCR, with one record for every CDR3 protein. The sample comprises about 330,000 distinct CDR3 sequences, roughly 15% of which are singletons, and about 19% rests with the top ten. Another study also made use of these data, one on T cells in Graves' hyperthyroidism and ophthalmopathy.

The material was peripheral blood mononuclear cells (PBMCs), obtained at new diagnosis, from a patient treated with antithyroid drugs. The source of these receptors is a woman aged 18-29 years with Graves disease. CDR3s include the opening cysteine and the closing phenylalanine or tryptophan. D genes are given only for firm matches. Clone size is stated in some rows and not others, as once, few, many or a class when expanded.

size	V	J	D	CDR3	DNA
few	TRBV10-3	TRBJ2-1	TRBD2	CAISGPSGVFSYNEQFF	TGTGCCATCAGCGGTCCTAGCGGGGTTTTCTCCTACAATGAGCAGTTCTTC
few	TRBV28	TRBJ2-7	TRBD1	CASSAIQGAYEQYF	TGTGCCAGCAGTGCCATACAGGGGGCCTACGAGCAGTACTTC
many	TRBV19	TRBJ1-2	NA	CASSSHRDVGGYTF	TGTGCCAGTAGTTCCCACAGGGACGTCGGTGGCTACACCTTC
NA	TRBV7-9	TRBJ2-5	NA	CASSLDDGREETQYF	TGTGCCAGCAGCTTAGACGACGGCAGGGAAGAGACCCAGTACTTC
many	TRBV28	TRBJ2-7	TRBD2	CASLASGRSGAYEQYF	TGTGCCAGCCTGGCGAGCGGGAGGTCCGGAGCCTACGAGCAGTACTTC
NA	TRBV19	TRBJ2-7	NA	CASSIDDGYEQYF	TGTGCCAGTAGTATCGACGACGGCTACGAGCAGTACTTC
many	TRBV24-1	TRBJ2-5	NA	CATSDLNQGRTQYF	TGTGCCACCAGTGATTTAAACCAAGGGCGGACCCAGTACTTC
once	TRBV2	TRBJ2-1	NA	CASTVNEQFF	TGTGCCAGCACGGTCAATGAGCAGTTCTTC
NA	TRBV19	TRBJ1-1	NA	CASWDRNTEAFF	TGTGCCAGTTGGGACCGCAACACTGAAGCTTTCTTT
many	TRBV11-2	TRBJ2-5	TRBD2	CASSSHRTSGRRETQYF	TGTGCCAGCAGCTCCCATCGGACTAGCGGGAGGCGGGAGACCCAGTACTTC
many	TRBV20-1	TRBJ1-1	TRBD1	CSATSSGTGGTEAFF	TGCAGTGCGACCTCCTCCGGGACAGGGGGAACTGAAGCTTTCTTT
many	TRBV30	TRBJ1-5	NA	CAWGRQSNQPQHF	TGTGCCTGGGGGCGACAGTCCAATCAGCCCCAGCATTTT
many	TRBV6-1	TRBJ1-6	TRBD1	CASTSAWTGVGNSPLHF	TGTGCCAGCACCTCCGCCTGGACAGGGGTCGGAAATTCACCCCTCCACTTT
NA	TRBV6-2/TRBV6-3	TRBJ1-1	NA	CASSPSQGLEAFF	TGTGCCAGCAGCCCATCCCAGGGACTAGAGGCTTTCTTT
NA	TRBV27	TRBJ1-2	NA	CASSLTNPGRGGAYTF	TGTGCCAGCAGTTTAACAAACCCGGGCAGGGGCGGCGCCTACACCTTC
many	TRBV10-3	TRBJ1-5	TRBD1	CAISRTGESNQPQHF	TGTGCCATCAGTCGGACAGGGGAAAGCAATCAGCCCCAGCATTTT
many	TRBV11-2	TRBJ1-5	TRBD1	CASSLTSTGQNQPQHF	TGTGCCAGCAGCTTAACCTCGACAGGGCAGAATCAGCCCCAGCATTTT
NA	TRBV5-1	TRBJ2-3	TRBD2	CASSPRLAGLTDTQYF	TGCGCCAGCAGCCCCCGGCTAGCGGGGCTCACAGATACGCAGTATTTT
many	TRBV6-2/TRBV6-3	TRBJ2-7	NA	CASSESPSYEQYF	TGTGCCAGCAGTGAGAGCCCCTCCTACGAGCAGTACTTC
NA	TRBV20-1	TRBJ2-7	NA	CSASRVAYEQYF	TGCAGTGCTAGCCGGGTTGCCTACGAGCAGTACTTC
NA	TRBV6-2/TRBV6-3	TRBJ2-1	TRBD1	CASSPRGGTGGNEQFF	TGTGCCAGCAGTCCACGCGGCGGGACAGGGGGCAATGAGCAGTTCTTC
NA	TRBV4-1	TRBJ2-2	NA	CASSPRQTTGELFF	TGCGCCAGCAGCCCCAGACAGACCACCGGGGAGCTGTTTTTT
NA	TRBV29-1	TRBJ2-2	TRBD1	CSVVLSGDRGIAGELFF	TGCAGCGTTGTGCTTTCGGGGGACAGGGGTATTGCCGGGGAGCTGTTTTTT
many	TRBV7-3	TRBJ2-1	NA	CASSLSRGMGNEQFF	TGTGCCAGCAGCTTATCACGAGGGATGGGCAATGAGCAGTTCTTC
many	TRBV18	TRBJ2-2	TRBD2	CASSRTSGKAGELFF	TGTGCCAGCTCACGGACTAGCGGGAAGGCCGGGGAGCTGTTTTTT
NA	TRBV20-1	TRBJ1-6	NA	CSASRFSELDSPLHF	TGCAGTGCTAGTCGTTTTAGCGAATTGGATTCACCCCTCCACTTT
many	TRBV24-1	TRBJ2-5	TRBD1	CATSDAGQGEETQYF	TGTGCCACCAGTGACGCGGGACAGGGGGAAGAGACCCAGTACTTC
many	TRBV7-3	TRBJ2-1	TRBD2	CASSLEVGSGALRQFF	TGTGCCAGCAGCCTAGAAGTAGGTAGCGGGGCCCTAAGGCAGTTCTTC